This T cell receptor beta chain emerged from a study of cytotoxic CD8 clonotypes in ibrutinib-treated CLL. Study-level background: IGHV unmutated under 18; relapsed/refractory some ten; treatment-naive over 14. Among patients, around 24 responded partially and 2 completely; around 15 then stayed remitted and 12 progressed after median around 70 months. Response samples were drawn at a median of about twelve months of treatment, range 6 to 36.

Germline V gives CDR1 LNHDA, CDR2 SQIVND (reference sequence). The CDR3 contains 11 residues. The V end lost 1 base, the J end lost 7 bases, and 1 base lay between the germline ends. Here immunoSEQ multiplex PCR was the method, and the copy in TCRdb shows in-frame clones only, minus some. The sample shows about 14,000 clones, approximately 52% of them seen only once. The TCR sequence derives from a human donor with chronic lymphocytic leukemia. The starting material was PBMCs, obtained at a roughly 24-month disease-progression time point, from a patient treated with ibrutinib. The chain recombines TRBV19 with TRBJ1-4; D is unresolved. CDR3 DNA: TGTGCCAGTAGTATAGGTGAAAAACTGTTTTTT. Residues: CASSIGEKLFF.